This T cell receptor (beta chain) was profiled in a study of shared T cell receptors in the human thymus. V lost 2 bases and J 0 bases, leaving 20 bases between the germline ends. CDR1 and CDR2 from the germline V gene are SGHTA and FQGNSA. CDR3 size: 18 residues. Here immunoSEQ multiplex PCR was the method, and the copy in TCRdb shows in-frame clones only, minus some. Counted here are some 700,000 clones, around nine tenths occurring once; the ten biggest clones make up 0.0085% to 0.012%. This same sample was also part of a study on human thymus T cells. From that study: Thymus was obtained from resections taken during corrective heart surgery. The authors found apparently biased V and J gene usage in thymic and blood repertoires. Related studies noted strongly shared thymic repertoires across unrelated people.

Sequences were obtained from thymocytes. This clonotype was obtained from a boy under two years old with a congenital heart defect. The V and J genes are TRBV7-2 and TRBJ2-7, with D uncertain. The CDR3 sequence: CASSLTEAWLGNSYEQYF. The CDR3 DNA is TGTGCCAGCAGCTTAACCGAGGCTTGGCTCGGCAACTCCTACGAGCAGTACTTC.